The T cell receptor (beta chain) described here comes from a study of cytomegalovirus exposure and HLA in healthy donors. Study outcomes and limitations: Specific recognition of CMV antigens was confirmed in vitro for a few chains (all CMV-associated).

While unrecorded immune exposures were likely, the donors were nominally healthy when sampled. Vbeta (60) and Jbeta (13) primers were used in the PCR. The method was immunoSEQ multiplex PCR; TCRdb's version includes in-frame clones alone and lacks a portion of them. The sample holds under 200,000 clones, roughly four fifths seen once. Concerning this clone itself: Its antigen remains unidentified.

Germline CDR1 SGHDN, CDR2 FVKESK. V was clipped by 4 bases and J by 0 bases; unmatched bases: 8. The CDR3 extends over 18 amino acids. The source material was PBMCs. This receptor was identified in a man aged 50-60 years in good health and CMV-seropositive. The gene calls are TRBV14 and TRBJ2-6, with 8 bases fitting TRBD1. The DNA of the CDR3 is TGTGCCAGCAGCCCCTGGGGACAGGCCCCCTCTGGGGCCAACGTCCTGACTTTC. Translated: CASSPWGQAPSGANVLTF. The full variable domain, completed using reference TRBV14 and TRBJ2-6, is EAGVTQFPSHSVIEKGQTVTLRCDPISGHDNLYWYRRVMGKEIKFLLHFVKESKQDESGMPNNRFLAERTGGTYSTLKVQPAELEDSGVYFCASSPWGQAPSGANVLTFGAGSRLTVL.